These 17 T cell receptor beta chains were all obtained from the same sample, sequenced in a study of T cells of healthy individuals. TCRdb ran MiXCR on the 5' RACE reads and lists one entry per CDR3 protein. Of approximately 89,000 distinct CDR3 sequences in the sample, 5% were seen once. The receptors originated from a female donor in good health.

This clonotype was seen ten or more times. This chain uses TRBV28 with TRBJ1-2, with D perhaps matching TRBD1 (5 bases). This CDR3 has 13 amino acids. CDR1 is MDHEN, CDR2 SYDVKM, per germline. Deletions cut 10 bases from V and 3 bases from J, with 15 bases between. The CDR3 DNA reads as TGTGCCACCATTTCCGGGGCTCACTATGGCTACACCTTC. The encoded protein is CATISGAHYGYTF.

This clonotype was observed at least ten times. The CDR3 nucleotides read TGCAGTGCCGGGATTTATAGCGGGAGGGAGGGCGAGCAGTACTTC. Protein product: CSAGIYSGREGEQYF. This chain joins TRBV20-1 and TRBJ2-7; 11 nucleotides align to TRBD2. J gave up 6 bases and V 6 bases, and 13 bases lay outside the gene matches. This CDR3 has 15 residues. From germline, CDR1 is DFQATT and CDR2 SNEGSKA (reference sequence).

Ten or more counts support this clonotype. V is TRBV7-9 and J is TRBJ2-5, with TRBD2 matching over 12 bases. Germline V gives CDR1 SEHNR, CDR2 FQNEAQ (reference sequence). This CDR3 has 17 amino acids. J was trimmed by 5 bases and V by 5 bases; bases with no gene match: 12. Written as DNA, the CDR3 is TGTGCCAGCAGCCTAGGACTAGCGGGATTCAATCGGGAGACCCAGTACTTC. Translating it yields CASSLGLAGFNRETQYF.

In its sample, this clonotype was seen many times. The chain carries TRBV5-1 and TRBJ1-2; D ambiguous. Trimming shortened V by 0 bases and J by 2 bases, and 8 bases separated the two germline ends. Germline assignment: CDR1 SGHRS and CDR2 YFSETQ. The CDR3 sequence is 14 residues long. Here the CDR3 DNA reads TGCGCCAGCAGCTTGGTTGCCACAAACTATGGCTACACCTTC. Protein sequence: CASSLVATNYGYTF.

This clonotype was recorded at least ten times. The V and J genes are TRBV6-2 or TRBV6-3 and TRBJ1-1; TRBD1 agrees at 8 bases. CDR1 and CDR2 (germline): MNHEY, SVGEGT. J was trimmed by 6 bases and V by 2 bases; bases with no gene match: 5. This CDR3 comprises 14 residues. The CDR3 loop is CASSYQGAVAEAFF. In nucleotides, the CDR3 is TGTGCCAGCAGTTACCAGGGGGCTGTGGCTGAAGCTTTCTTT.

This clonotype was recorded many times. The DNA for the CDR3 is TGCAGTGCTGGCTGGACCTACACAGATACGCAGTATTTT. This sequence encodes CSAGWTYTDTQYF. The V and J genes are TRBV20-1 and TRBJ2-3; no clear D. V lost 5 bases, J lost 2 bases, and 11 bases lay in between. The CDR3 contains 13 residues. Germline lookup yields CDR1 DFQATT and CDR2 SNEGSKA (reference sequence).

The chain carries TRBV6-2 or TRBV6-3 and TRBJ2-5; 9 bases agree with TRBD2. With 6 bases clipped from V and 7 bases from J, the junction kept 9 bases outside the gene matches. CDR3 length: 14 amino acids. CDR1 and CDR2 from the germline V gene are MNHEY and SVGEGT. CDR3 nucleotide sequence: TGTGCCAGCAGCGCGACTAGCGGTCCGGGGACCCAGTACTTC. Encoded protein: CASSATSGPGTQYF.

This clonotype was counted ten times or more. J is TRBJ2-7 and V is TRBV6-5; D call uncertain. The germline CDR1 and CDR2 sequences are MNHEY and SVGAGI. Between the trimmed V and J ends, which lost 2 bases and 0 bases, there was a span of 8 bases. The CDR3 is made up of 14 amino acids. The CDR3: CASSYGESSYEQYF. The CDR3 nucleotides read TGTGCCAGCAGTTACGGTGAGAGCTCCTACGAGCAGTACTTC.

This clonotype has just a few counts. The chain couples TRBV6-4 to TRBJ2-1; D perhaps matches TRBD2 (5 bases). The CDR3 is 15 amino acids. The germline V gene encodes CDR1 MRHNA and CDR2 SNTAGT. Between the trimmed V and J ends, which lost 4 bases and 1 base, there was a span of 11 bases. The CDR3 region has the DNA TGTGCCAGCAGTGCGTTCGGGGAATCCTACAATGAGCAGTTCTTC. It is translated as CASSAFGESYNEQFF.

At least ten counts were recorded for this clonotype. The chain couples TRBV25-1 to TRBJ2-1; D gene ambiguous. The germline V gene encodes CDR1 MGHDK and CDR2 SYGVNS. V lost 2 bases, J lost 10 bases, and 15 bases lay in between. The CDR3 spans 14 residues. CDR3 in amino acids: CASSETQSRAEQFF. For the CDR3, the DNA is TGTGCCAGCAGTGAAACACAATCTCGGGCGGAGCAGTTCTTC.

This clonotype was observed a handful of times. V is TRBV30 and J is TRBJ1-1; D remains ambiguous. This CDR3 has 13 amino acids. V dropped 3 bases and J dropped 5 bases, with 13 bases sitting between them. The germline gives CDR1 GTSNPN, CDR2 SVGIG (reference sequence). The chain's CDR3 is CAWRGSVGTEAFF. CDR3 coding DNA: TGTGCCTGGAGGGGGTCGGTTGGGACTGAAGCTTTCTTT.

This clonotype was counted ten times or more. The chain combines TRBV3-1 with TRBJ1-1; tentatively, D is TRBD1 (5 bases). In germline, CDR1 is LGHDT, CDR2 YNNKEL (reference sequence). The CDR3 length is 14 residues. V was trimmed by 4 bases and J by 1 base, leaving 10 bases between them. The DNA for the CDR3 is TGTGCCAGCAGCCCGTCCGGGGCGAACACTGAAGCTTTCTTT. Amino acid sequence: CASSPSGANTEAFF.

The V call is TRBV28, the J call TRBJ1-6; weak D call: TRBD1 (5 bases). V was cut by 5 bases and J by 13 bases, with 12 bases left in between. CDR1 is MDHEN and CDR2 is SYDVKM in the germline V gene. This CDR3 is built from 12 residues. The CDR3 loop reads CASSPPRGPLHF. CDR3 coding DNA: TGTGCCAGCAGTCCGCCGCGGGGCCCCCTCCACTTT. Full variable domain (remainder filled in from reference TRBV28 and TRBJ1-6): DVKVTQSSRYLVKRTGEKVFLECVQDMDHENMFWYRQDPGLGLRLIYFSYDVKMKEKGDIPEGYSVSREKKERFSLILESASTNQTSMYLCASSPPRGPLHFGNGTRLTVT.

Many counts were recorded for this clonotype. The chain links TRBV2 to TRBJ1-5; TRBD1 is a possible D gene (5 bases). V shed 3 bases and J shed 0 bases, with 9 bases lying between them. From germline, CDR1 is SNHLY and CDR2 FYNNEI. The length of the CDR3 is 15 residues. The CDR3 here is CASSDRVLSNQPQHF. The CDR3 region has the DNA TGTGCCAGCAGTGACAGGGTCCTTAGCAATCAGCCCCAGCATTTT.

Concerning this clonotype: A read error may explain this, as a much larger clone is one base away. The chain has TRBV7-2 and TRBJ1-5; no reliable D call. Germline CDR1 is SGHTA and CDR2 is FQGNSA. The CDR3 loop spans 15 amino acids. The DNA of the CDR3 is TGTGACAGCAGCGTCCGACCCGTTACCGGTCAGCCCCAGCATTTT. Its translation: CDSSVRPVTGQPQHF.

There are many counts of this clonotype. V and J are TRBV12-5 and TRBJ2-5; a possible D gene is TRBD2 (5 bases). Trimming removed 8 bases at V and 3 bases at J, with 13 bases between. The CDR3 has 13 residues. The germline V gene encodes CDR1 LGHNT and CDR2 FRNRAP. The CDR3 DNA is TGTGCTAGTCGAGAGGGTGGGGAAGAGACCCAGTACTTC. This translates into CASREGGEETQYF.

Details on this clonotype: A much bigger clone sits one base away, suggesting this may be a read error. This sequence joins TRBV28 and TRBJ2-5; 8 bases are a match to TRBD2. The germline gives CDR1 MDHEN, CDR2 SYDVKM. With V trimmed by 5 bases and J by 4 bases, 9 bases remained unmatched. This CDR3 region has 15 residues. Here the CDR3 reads CASSLGSGRGETQYF. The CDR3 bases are TGTGCCAGCAGTCTTGGGAGCGGGAGAGGAGAGACCCAGTACTTC.